The clone carrying this T cell receptor beta chain was observed a single time. The antigen is not known. TCRdb's table, derived via immunoSEQ multiplex PCR, lists solely in-frame clones and lacks some. The sample yields around 300,000 clones, 86% seen once. The record originates from a study of Ad26.COV2.S vaccination and SARS-CoV-2 variants. Study overall: The study gave Ad26.COV2.S intramuscularly, once or twice 56 days apart.

The junction had 4 bases not matched to a gene; V was cut back by 2 bases and J by 4 bases. Germline V gene sequence: CDR1 SEHNR, CDR2 FQNEAQ (reference sequence). The CDR3 runs to 14 residues. As for treatment: around 19 received Ad26.COV2.S at low or high dose, single or two shots; 5 received placebo; per-sample allocation not given. Samples were taken on day 63 after the first vaccine or placebo injection. Study outcomes and limitations: Quantification of TCR breadth and depth may have yielded underestimates of total T cell responses. It was found that vaccine and placebo recipients had similar non-spike TCR breadth.

This receptor was taken from a person between 18 and 59 years old who received the Ad26.COV2.S COVID-19 vaccine or a placebo. Sequences were derived from peripheral blood, sampled in a trial of Ad26.COV2.S vaccine versus placebo. J is TRBJ1-1 and V is TRBV7-9; 7 bases match TRBD1. CDR3 coding DNA: TGTGCCAGCAGCTTACAGGGGGTGGGCACTGAAGCTTTCTTT. This translates into CASSLQGVGTEAFF.